This T cell receptor beta chain originates from a study of cytomegalovirus exposure and HLA in healthy donors (dated 2017 in TCRdb). With respect to the entire study: According to an earlier analysis of a few hundred of the donors, about 179 million T cells yielded over 100 million unique TCR beta sequences and approximately 280 Gb of sequence data. Around 300 gigabases of sequencing data and approximately 84 million unique TCR sequences were included in an early release covering roughly 700 HLA-typed donors. Of the 398 genotyped donors, 81% fell in the genetic ancestry cluster associated with self-reported Caucasian donors. The study aimed to test whether signatures of past pathogen exposure could be identified by cataloging public T cell receptors. The study profiled the T cell repertoires of some 610 subjects by immunosequencing and related them to cytomegalovirus serostatus. Along with the roughly 700-subject first cohort, a separate validation cohort of over a hundred different subjects was used. To predict cytomegalovirus infection status, the study combined high-throughput TCR immunosequencing, statistical association of individual TCRs with disease status, and machine learning. A later analysis re-examined previously published TCR beta repertoires from 610 or so donors and added high-resolution HLA genotyping to investigate patterns of TCR occurrence. Rather than drawing on any new phenotypic data, the later analysis identified candidate immune exposures from TCR beta sequences and the way those sequences occurred across donors. An earlier analysis of some 500 of the donors used high-throughput TCR beta sequencing to judge whether each TCR beta V gene segment behaved as functional or pseudogenic. Donor age, sex, ethnicity and CMV serostatus were collected together with the repertoire data. Genome-wide SNP genotypes for about 65% of the roughly 670 donors were used in a later genetic analysis, which treated that subset as a discovery cohort. Every repertoire in the discovery cohort had been generated on one and the same sequencing platform. HLA typing included class I and class II loci at four-digit resolution. Typing coverage differed by locus: A, B, C, DRB1 and DQB1 were typed in roughly 620-630 donors, DQA1 in about 550, DPA1 in around 580, and DPB1 in just under 490. Because of strong linkage in the cohort, five DR-DQ haplotypes were treated as single units for association and clustering. Among a few hundred genotyped donors of the cohort, an average of around 240,000 unique TCR beta nucleotide sequences were sequenced per donor, around 20% of them non-productive.

A remark on this clone: No antigen is known for it. Per-base quality was not reported, and no clone a single base away is much larger than it.

Library method: the immunoSEQ multiplex PCR assay. The multiplex PCR relied on a mix of 60 forward primers for TCR Vbeta segments and 13 reverse primers for TCR Jbeta segments. Amplification of the CDR3 region of rearranged TCR beta genes was performed with a multiplex PCR assay on genomic DNA. Amplified TCR beta libraries were sequenced as 87-base-pair reads on the Illumina HiSeq System. In the source study's methods: A later analysis counted tens of millions of unique TCR beta chains across the 600 to 850 repertoires, and roughly 9.9 million of these chains were shared by at least two donors. Raw reads were error-corrected and collapsed into unique sequences with a nearest-neighbor algorithm that merged closely related sequences to remove PCR and sequencing errors. Alignment of CDR3 sequences to IMGT reference sequences was used to assign V, D and J gene segments. For a sequence to be retained, a match of at least six nucleotides was required to both a V gene segment and a J gene segment. A rearrangement was called productive if the CDR3 had no stop codons and remained in frame with V and J, and every other rearrangement was called non-productive. Following IMGT convention, CDR3 was defined as the stretch from the second conserved V-encoded cysteine up to the conserved J-encoded phenylalanine. In an earlier analysis of around 600 of the donors, sequences lacking an unambiguous match to a single V gene segment were excluded. In an earlier analysis of 587 of the donors, a V segment was called functional when productive rearrangements were above 56.7%, and segregating when the standard deviation between donors exceeded 5%. To diagnose cytomegalovirus status from the catalog of TCR beta chain sequences, a statistical classification framework was built. In a later analysis, V and J genes were assigned by comparing TCR nucleotide sequences against IMGT/GENE-DB human TR gene sequences. Using the TCRdist pipeline, a later analysis assigned CDR3 sequences along with most-parsimonious VDJ recombination scenarios. In a later analysis, each TCR beta chain was defined by its CDR3 amino acid sequence together with its V-gene family, and reads lacking a unique V-gene family were excluded. A later analysis removed 500 to 650 highly shared, low-generation-probability nucleotide sequences to deal with suspected cross-contamination and a sequencing artifact. In a later analysis, a clonal expansion index was calculated for each public chain from normalized within-repertoire ranks of inferred template counts. In a later analysis, generation probabilities were computed with a VDJ recombination model fitted to out-of-frame rearrangements, and the resulting probabilities were checked against IGoR. A later analysis scored TCR-TCR, TCR-HLA and TCR-CMV co-occurrence with hypergeometric tests, applying a repertoire-size bias correction to TCR pairs. In a later analysis, false discovery rates were estimated by permuting HLA or CMV assignments 20 times. In a later analysis, co-occurring TCRs were grouped with DBSCAN, and TCRdist sequence similarity was added when clustering was performed within HLA-allele-positive subsets. For co-occurrence clustering, repertoires with fewer than 30,000 or more than 120,000 public chains were excluded, along with five repertoires with anomalous nucleotide sharing. Entries here come from immuneACCESS through TCRdb and include only in-frame sequences with V and J called. Some clones fail to appear in such tables; in the studies checked, an unresolved V gene covers under half of the shortfall, and the cause of the remainder is unknown. The V and J calls and the clone size are those of that table, but D and trimming were determined from the DNA. Within this sample are some 180,000 clones, with just over 75% of them counted one time only. The ten largest make up 3.5% to 4.5% of the sample.

V is clipped by 5 bases and J by 5 bases, and the sequence between their germline boundaries is 12 bases long. The CDR3 holds 14 amino acids from the cysteine to the phenylalanine. Kept here is only the CDR3 DNA, which spans 42 bases and is read in frame from base 1. For CDR1 and CDR2, the germline V gene lists SNHLY and FYNNEI. What the authors observed across the whole study: Most TCR sequences were seen in very few donors, while some public TCRs were found in many individuals. A group of highly shared sequence variants was considered likely to be a technical artifact of the sequencing pipeline. Correlated functional status among segregating V segments might reflect linkage disequilibrium, but an unknown experimental factor could not be ruled out. An association between a missense DCLRE1C variant and V-gene and J-gene trimming of TCR beta chains was found in a later genetic analysis and replicated in an independent cohort. The authors suggested that the approach could potentially be generalized to other disease states and immunological phenotypes. When HLA alleles, especially DR and DQ, strongly co-occurred, TCR associations were difficult to assign to individual alleles. Roughly uniform sequencing depth across donors was assumed in presence/absence analyses, although this assumption may not hold. Because HLA typing was unavailable for some donors at each locus, only the typed subset was used in association tests. At a false discovery rate of 0.05, a later analysis linked some 17,000 TCR beta sequences to specific HLA alleles. The cohort was sequenced for TCR beta chains only, and without alpha or paired-chain data the features that could be detected were limited. In a later analysis, several top co-occurrence clusters were reported to appear linked to parvovirus B19, influenza, CMV and Epstein-Barr virus. In an earlier analysis of about 550 of the donors, most TCR beta V segments were observed in productive rearrangements about 87% or about 30% of the time, broadly matching IMGT annotations. Some IMGT-functional V segments, including TRBV6-2 and TRBV6-3, could not be distinguished by the 87-base-pair reads and were therefore excluded. Because counts were too low, about 17 rarely observed V segments, including chromosome 9 orphons, were excluded from the earlier analysis of 587 of the donors. In vitro tests confirmed that a few of the cytomegalovirus-associated TCR beta chains recognize cytomegalovirus antigens. Compared with the 666-donor mean, donors in an Asian-associated ancestry cluster had fewer N-insertions in productive TCRs, according to a later genetic analysis. The classifier was reported to diagnose cytomegalovirus status with high specificity and sensitivity in both the original and validation cohorts. In the study, 164 TCR beta chains were listed as associated with cytomegalovirus. In a later analysis, the rate of TCR association differed among HLA loci, with DRB1 alleles having the most associated TCRs and HLA-C alleles having the fewest. The only immune exposure information available for the cohort was CMV serostatus. A further reported finding was that TCR beta sequences accurately predicted the HLA-A and HLA-B alleles for most subjects in the first cohort. Most CMV-associated TCR beta chains appeared to be HLA-restricted in a later analysis, and the HLA associations seemed to be driven largely by CMV exposure. In a later analysis, HLA-associated TCR beta chains showed more clonal expansion and lower generation probabilities than non-associated chains that were equally common.

The cohort was made up of 666 healthy bone marrow donors. At the time of sampling, all cohort members were nominally healthy, though unrecorded immune exposures were likely present. The donor tested CMV seropositive, placing the donor among the roughly 300 seropositive members of the cohort. Each donor provided a peripheral blood sample, and peripheral blood mononuclear cells were used for TCR beta sequencing. The Qiagen DNeasy Blood Extraction Kit was used to extract genomic DNA from the blood cell samples. Sequenced material: PBMCs. The rearranged segments are TRBV2 and TRBJ2-2; 5 matching bases give a weak D call of TRBD2. This clonotype was obtained from a woman aged 55 to 70 in good health and CMV-seropositive. The CDR3 sequence is CASSYTSGTGELFF. The nucleotides read TGTGCCAGCAGTTACACTTCGGGAACCGGGGAGCTGTTTTTT.